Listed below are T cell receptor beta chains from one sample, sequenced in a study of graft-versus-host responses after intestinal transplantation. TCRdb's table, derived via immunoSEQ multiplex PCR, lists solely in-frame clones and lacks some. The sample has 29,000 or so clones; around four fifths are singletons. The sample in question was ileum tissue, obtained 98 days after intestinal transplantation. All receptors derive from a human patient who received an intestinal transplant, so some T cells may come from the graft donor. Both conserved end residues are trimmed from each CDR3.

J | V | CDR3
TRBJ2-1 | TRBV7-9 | ASSPGARVEQF
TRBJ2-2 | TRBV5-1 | ASSLASSNTGELF
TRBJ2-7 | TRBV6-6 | ASSPLRGPSYEQY
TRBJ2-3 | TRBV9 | ASSAGLAENTDTQY
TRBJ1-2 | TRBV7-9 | ASSWDTSNYGYT
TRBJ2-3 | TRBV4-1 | ASCQSQAGLTDTQY
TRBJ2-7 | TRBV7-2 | ASSPGLAGGRTYEQY
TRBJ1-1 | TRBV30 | AWSRADMNTEAF
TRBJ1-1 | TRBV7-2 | ASSLGLWGSTEAF
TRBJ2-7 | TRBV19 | ASSMVGGSYEQY
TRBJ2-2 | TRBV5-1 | ASSPPWTRPNTGELF
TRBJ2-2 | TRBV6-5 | ASSLGGRTGELF
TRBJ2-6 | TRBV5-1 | ASSVGQGLPGANVLT
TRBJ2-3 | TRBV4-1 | ASSQGTGADTQY